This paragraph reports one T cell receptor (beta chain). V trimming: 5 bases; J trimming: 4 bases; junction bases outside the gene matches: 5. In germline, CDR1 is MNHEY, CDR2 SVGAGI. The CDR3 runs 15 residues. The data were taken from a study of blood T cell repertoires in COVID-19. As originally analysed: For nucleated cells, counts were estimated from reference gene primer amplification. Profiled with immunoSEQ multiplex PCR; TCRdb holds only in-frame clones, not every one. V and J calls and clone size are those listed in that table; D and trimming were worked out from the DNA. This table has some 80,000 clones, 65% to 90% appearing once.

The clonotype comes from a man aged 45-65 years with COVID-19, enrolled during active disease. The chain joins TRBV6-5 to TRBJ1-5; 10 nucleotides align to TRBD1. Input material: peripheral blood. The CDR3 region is CASSPGQGFNQPQHF. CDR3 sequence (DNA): TGTGCCAGCAGTCCGGGACAGGGGTTTAATCAGCCCCAGCATTTT.